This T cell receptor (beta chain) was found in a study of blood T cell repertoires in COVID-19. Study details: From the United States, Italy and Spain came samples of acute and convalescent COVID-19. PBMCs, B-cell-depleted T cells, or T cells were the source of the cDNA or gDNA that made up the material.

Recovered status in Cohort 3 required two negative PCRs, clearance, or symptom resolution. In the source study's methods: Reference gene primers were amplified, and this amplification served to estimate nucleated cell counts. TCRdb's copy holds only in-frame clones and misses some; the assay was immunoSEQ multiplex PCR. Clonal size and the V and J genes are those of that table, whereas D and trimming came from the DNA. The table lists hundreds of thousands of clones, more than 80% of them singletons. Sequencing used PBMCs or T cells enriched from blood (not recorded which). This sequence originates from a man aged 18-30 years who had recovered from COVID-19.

The chain's CDR3 is CSVVRSLNTEAFF. The DNA for the CDR3 is TGCAGCGTTGTTCGGAGCTTGAACACTGAAGCTTTCTTT. The chain employs TRBV29-1 and TRBJ1-1; D remains unclear. The CDR3 sequence is 13 residues long. Trimming cost V 4 bases and J 0 bases, with 9 bases left between them. Germline V gene data show CDR1 as SQVTM and CDR2 as ANQGSEA. Combining the CDR3 with reference TRBV29-1 and TRBJ1-1 gives the whole variable domain SAVISQKPSRDICQRGTSLTIQCQVDSQVTMMFWYRQQPGQSLTLIATANQGSEATYESGFVIDKFPISRPNLTFSTLTVSNMSPEDSSIYLCSVVRSLNTEAFFGQGTRLTVV.